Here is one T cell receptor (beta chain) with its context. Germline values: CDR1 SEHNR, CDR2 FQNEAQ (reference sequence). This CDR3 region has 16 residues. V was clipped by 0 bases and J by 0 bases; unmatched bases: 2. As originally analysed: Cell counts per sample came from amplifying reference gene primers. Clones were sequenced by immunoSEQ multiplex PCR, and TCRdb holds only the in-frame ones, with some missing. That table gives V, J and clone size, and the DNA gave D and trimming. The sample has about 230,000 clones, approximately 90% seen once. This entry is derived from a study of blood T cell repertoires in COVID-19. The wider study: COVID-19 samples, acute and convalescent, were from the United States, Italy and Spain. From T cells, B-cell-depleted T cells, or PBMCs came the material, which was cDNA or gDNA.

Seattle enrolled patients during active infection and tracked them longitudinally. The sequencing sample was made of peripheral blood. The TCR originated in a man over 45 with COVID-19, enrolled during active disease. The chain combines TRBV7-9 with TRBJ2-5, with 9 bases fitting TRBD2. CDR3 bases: TGTGCCAGCAGCTTAGCAACTAGCGGGTACCAAGAGACCCAGTACTTC. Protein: CASSLATSGYQETQYF.